This T cell receptor (beta chain) was sequenced for a study of molecular identifiers for immune sequencing clone quantification. Study outcomes and limitations: Spiked Jurkat TCR RNA equivalent to one cell reportedly surfaced among under 1.1 million naive cells.

The use of previously described methods and listed TCR primers produced the bulk TCR libraries. TCRdb analysed the PCR reads with MiXCR anew, one entry per CDR3 protein. The sample consists of about 640,000 distinct CDR3 sequences, nearly 20% of them appearing once. At least ten counts were recorded for this clonotype. Its antigen is as yet unknown. This CDR3 region has 14 residues. CDR1 and CDR2 from the germline V gene are MNHEY and SMNVEV (reference sequence). The ends were cut back, 5 bases at V and 2 bases at J, with 10 bases in the middle. Naive CD8 libraries came from around 20,000 to 990,000 sorted cells with 10%, 30% or 50% RNA. Naive CD8 T cells, phenotype CD8+CD4-CCR7+CD45RA+, were sorted.

The material sequenced was naive CD8+ T cells from blood, with Jurkat cell RNA spiked in. As for subset: FACS-sorted CD8+CD4-CCR7+CD45RA+ naive T cells. This chain connects TRBV27 to TRBJ1-5; a possible D gene is TRBD1 (5 bases). This TCR was recovered from a human donor in good health. Some libraries in this study had Jurkat cell RNA spiked in. The CDR3, as DNA: TGTGCCAGCAGTACCCAGGGAGGCAATCAGCCCCAGCATTTT. Residues: CASSTQGGNQPQHF.